This T cell receptor (beta chain) was recorded in a study of blood T cell repertoires in COVID-19. Turning to the study itself: T cells, B-cell-depleted T cells, or PBMCs provided the cDNA or gDNA that served as material.

This CDR3 has 12 amino acids. Looked up from germline, CDR1 is SGHRS and CDR2 is YFSETQ. The V and J ends lost 0 bases and 12 bases, in that order; junction bases with no gene match: 3. TCRdb keeps only in-frame clones here, not all; method: immunoSEQ multiplex PCR. The sample carries 350,000 to 450,000 clones, approximately 87% recorded once. Sequencing used PBMCs or T cells enriched from blood (not recorded which). V usage is TRBV5-1 and J usage is TRBJ1-1, with 9 bases lining up with TRBD1. This TCR derives from a man aged 35-49 years in a cohort exposed to, infected with or recovered from COVID-19 (not recorded which). The CDR3, as DNA: TGCGCCAGCAGCTTGGAGGGACAGGGAACTTTCTTT. This sequence encodes CASSLEGQGTFF.